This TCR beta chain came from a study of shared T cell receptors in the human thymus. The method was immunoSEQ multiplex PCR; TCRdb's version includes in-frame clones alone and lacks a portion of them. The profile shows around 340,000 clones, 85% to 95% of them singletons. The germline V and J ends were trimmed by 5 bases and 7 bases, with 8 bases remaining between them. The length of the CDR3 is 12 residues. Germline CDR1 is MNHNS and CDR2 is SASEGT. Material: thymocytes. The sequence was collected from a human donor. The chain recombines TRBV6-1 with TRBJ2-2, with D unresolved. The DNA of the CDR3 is TGTGCCAGCAGTTATGGTGTCGGGGAGCTGTTTTTT. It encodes CASSYGVGELFF.